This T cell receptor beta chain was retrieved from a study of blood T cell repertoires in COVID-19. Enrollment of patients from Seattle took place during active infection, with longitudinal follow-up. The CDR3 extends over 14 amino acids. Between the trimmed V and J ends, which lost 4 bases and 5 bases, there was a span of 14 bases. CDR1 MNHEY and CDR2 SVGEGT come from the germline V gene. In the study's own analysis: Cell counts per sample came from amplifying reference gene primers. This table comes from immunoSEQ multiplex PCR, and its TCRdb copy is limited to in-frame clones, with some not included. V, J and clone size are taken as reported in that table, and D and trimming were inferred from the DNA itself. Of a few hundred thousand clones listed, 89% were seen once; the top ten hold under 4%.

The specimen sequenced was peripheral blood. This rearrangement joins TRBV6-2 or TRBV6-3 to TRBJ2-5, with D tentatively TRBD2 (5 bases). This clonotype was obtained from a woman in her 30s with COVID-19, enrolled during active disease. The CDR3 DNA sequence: TGTGCCAGCAGTTCGATAAGCACGGGGGAGACCCAGTACTTC. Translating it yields CASSSISTGETQYF.